The 7 T cell receptor beta chains in this list originate from one sample, sequenced in a study of beta chain features in type 1 diabetes. All of the isolated RNA was reverse transcribed, so expressed TCRB transcripts were sequenced. Sequenced by immunoSEQ multiplex PCR; TCRdb stores in-frame clones only, minus some. The profile shows more than 130,000 clones, less than 8.5% of them singletons. Sequencing was performed on central memory CD4+ T cells from blood. The source of these receptors is a woman aged 25 to 39 in good health.

This clone was detected only a few times. This rearrangement joins TRBV2 to TRBJ2-5, with 7 positions matching TRBD2. This CDR3 has 15 residues. V was pared by 3 bases and J by 8 bases, with 12 bases of the junction left unmatched. Germline-derived CDR1 and CDR2 are SNHLY and FYNNEI. CDR3: CASSDQGSGAETQYF. Written as DNA, the CDR3 is TGTGCCAGCAGTGACCAGGGCAGCGGGGCAGAAACCCAGTACTTC.

The chain uses TRBV2 and TRBJ2-7, with a tentative D call TRBD1 (6 bases). V lost 6 bases, J lost 6 bases, and 21 bases lay in between. The CDR3 runs 15 residues. Germline values: CDR1 SNHLY, CDR2 FYNNEI. The CDR3 is CASRREDSTVSEQYF. The CDR3, as DNA: TGTGCCAGCAGGAGAGAGGACAGTACGGTTAGCGAGCAGTACTTC.

This clone was seen a handful of times. The chain recombines TRBV4-1 with TRBJ2-7; D is perhaps TRBD1 (5 bases). V was cut by 4 bases and J by 8 bases, with 21 bases left in between. CDR3 size: 15 residues. Germline values: CDR1 MGHRA, CDR2 YSYEKL. This CDR3 is CASSRSAPDSDKQYF. In DNA form, the CDR3 reads TGCGCCAGCAGCCGATCGGCTCCCGACTCGGACAAGCAGTACTTC.

This chain links TRBV27 with TRBJ2-3, with 8 bases matching TRBD1. Germline-derived CDR1 and CDR2 are MNHEY and SMNVEV (reference sequence). CDR3 length equals 14 residues. V was pared by 5 bases and J by 5 bases, with 6 bases of the junction left unmatched. CDR3 coding DNA: TGTGCCAGCAGTCTCCGACAGGGGATAGATACGCAGTATTTT. Its translation is CASSLRQGIDTQYF.

V is TRBV7-8 and J is TRBJ2-4, with TRBD2 matching 7 bases. V dropped 3 bases and J dropped 8; count of bases not matched to a gene: 7. This CDR3 has 14 residues. CDR1 and CDR2 (germline): SGHVS, FQNEAQ. The CDR3 loop is CASSFKRGGDIQYF. The CDR3 coding sequence is TGTGCCAGCAGCTTCAAGCGGGGAGGGGACATTCAGTACTTC. Drawing the rest from reference TRBV7-8 and TRBJ2-4, the complete variable domain is GAGVSQSPRYKVAKRGQDVALRCDPISGHVSLFWYQQALGQGPEFLTYFQNEAQLDKSGLPSDRFFAERPEGSVSTLKIQRTQQEDSAVYLCASSFKRGGDIQYFGAGTRLSVL.

This clone has only a few counts. V is TRBV4-3 and J is TRBJ2-2; 9 bases align to TRBD1. Germline trimming cut 1 base from V and 2 bases from J; bases unmatched to any gene: 5. The germline gives CDR1 LGHNA, CDR2 YSLEER. This CDR3 comprises 17 residues. CDR3 residues: CASSQGTGVANTGELFF. DNA for the CDR3: TGCGCCAGCAGCCAAGGGACAGGGGTGGCAAACACCGGGGAGCTGTTTTTT.

This clone has more than one count but fewer than ten. The V and J genes are TRBV4-2 and TRBJ2-4; 8 bases fit TRBD2. The V and J ends lost 0 bases and 0 bases, in that order; junction bases with no gene match: 4. The CDR3 loop spans 17 amino acids. The V gene's germline CDR1 is LGHNA and CDR2 YNFKEQ. CDR3 in DNA: TGTGCCAGCAGCCAAGATCGGGGGGGCTTAGCCAAAAACATTCAGTACTTC. This codes for CASSQDRGGLAKNIQYF.